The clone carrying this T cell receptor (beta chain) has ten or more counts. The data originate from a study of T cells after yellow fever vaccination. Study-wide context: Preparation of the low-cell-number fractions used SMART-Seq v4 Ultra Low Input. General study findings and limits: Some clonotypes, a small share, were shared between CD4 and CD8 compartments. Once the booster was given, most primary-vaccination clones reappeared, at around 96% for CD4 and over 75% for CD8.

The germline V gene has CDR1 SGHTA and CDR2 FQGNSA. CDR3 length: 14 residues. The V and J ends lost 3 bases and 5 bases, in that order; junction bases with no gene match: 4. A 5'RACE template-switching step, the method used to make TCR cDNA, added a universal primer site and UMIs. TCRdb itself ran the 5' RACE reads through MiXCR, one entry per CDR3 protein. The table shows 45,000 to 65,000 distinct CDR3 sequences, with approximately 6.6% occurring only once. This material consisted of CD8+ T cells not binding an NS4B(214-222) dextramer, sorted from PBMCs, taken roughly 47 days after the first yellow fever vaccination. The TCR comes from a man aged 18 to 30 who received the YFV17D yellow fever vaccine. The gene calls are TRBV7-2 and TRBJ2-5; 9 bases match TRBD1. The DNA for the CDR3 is TGTGCCAGCAGCTTTGACAGGGGGGGGGAGACCCAGTACTTC. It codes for CASSFDRGGETQYF.